These 23 T cell receptor beta chains came from one sample sequenced in a study of brain metastases from non-small cell lung cancer. Clones were read by immunoSEQ multiplex PCR, and TCRdb kept only the in-frame ones, dropping some. The profile shows 4,600 or so clones, roughly 88% of them singletons. Input material: tissue from a brain metastasis. All receptors derive from a donor at least 40 years old with non-small cell lung cancer.

V is TRBV3-1 (or the pseudogene TRBV3-2) and J is TRBJ2-5; either TRBD1 or TRBD2 may supply D (7 bases each). The CDR3 totals 16 residues. Germline V gives CDR1 LGHDT, CDR2 YNNKEL (reference sequence). Trimming pared 4 bases from V and 5 bases from J, leaving 20 bases between. The CDR3 loop is CASSRRQGGSRETQYF. CDR3 in DNA: TGTGCCAGCAGCCGTCGACAGGGAGGGAGTCGGGAGACCCAGTACTTC.

The V and J genes are TRBV6-5 and TRBJ2-5, with D tentatively TRBD1 (6 bases). This CDR3 has 14 residues. The germline V gene has CDR1 MNHEY and CDR2 SVGAGI. V was clipped by 0 bases and J by 5 bases, with 10 bases between them. The CDR3 region is CASSYSNRAETQYF. CDR3 DNA: TGTGCCAGCAGTTACTCGAACAGGGCGGAGACCCAGTACTTC.

This chain connects TRBV3-1 (or the pseudogene TRBV3-2) to TRBJ1-2; D remains ambiguous. V lost 3 bases to trimming and J lost 2 bases, with 10 bases between them. The CDR3 runs 14 residues. CDR1 LGHDT and CDR2 YNNKEL come from the germline V gene (reference sequence). As DNA, the CDR3 is TGTGCCAGCAGCCACATAAGCGGGAACTATGGCTACACCTTC. It translates to CASSHISGNYGYTF.

The chain employs TRBV2 and TRBJ2-3; 12 nucleotides align to TRBD2. The CDR3 consists of 17 residues. The germline gives CDR1 SNHLY, CDR2 FYNNEI. V lost 5 bases, J lost 0 bases, and 6 bases stayed unmatched. CDR3 sequence: CASSILAGGGSTDTQYF. The CDR3 bases are TGTGCCAGCAGTATACTAGCGGGAGGAGGTAGCACAGATACGCAGTATTTT.

This chain connects TRBV29-1 to TRBJ1-1; D might be TRBD1 (5 bases). CDR3 length equals 18 residues. Germline V gene data show CDR1 as SQVTM and CDR2 as ANQGSEA. V shed 7 bases and J shed 3 bases, with 30 bases lying between them. The CDR3 bases are TGCAGCGGTTCTCTGATGTTGATAAGGGGCACGTTGGACACTGAAGCTTTCTTT. The encoded protein is CSGSLMLIRGTLDTEAFF.

The chain joins TRBV6-5 to TRBJ1-6; D ambiguous. Deletions cut 6 bases from V and 10 bases from J, with 10 bases between. There are 12 residues in the CDR3. CDR1 is MNHEY and CDR2 is SVGAGI in the germline V gene. As DNA, the CDR3 is TGTGCCAGCAGGAAGGGTGACTCACCCCTCCACTTT. This codes for CASRKGDSPLHF.

The V and J genes are TRBV5-1 and TRBJ1-1; D not certain. CDR1 and CDR2 from the germline V gene are SGHRS and YFSETQ. The V gene lost 6 bases and the J gene lost 4 bases, with 16 bases spanning the gap. The CDR3 sequence is 14 residues long. The CDR3 spells CASKSLGLGTEAFF. The CDR3 DNA is TGCGCCAGCAAGTCTCTGGGTCTTGGCACTGAAGCTTTCTTT.

This chain joins TRBV29-1 and TRBJ2-1; D not resolved. V was clipped by 7 bases and J by 6 bases, with 10 bases between them. Germline values: CDR1 SQVTM, CDR2 ANQGSEA. There are 11 residues in the CDR3. CDR3 sequence: CSADKGNEQFF. DNA for the CDR3: TGCAGCGCCGACAAAGGCAATGAGCAGTTCTTC.

This clone was seen a few times. This chain uses TRBV2 with TRBJ1-4; the D gene is possibly TRBD1 (5 bases). The CDR3 covers 13 residues. Trimming removed 8 bases at V and 3 bases at J, with 10 bases between. Looked up from germline, CDR1 is SNHLY and CDR2 is FYNNEI. CDR3 amino acids: CASVDRPNEKLFF. Here the CDR3 DNA reads TGTGCCAGCGTTGACAGACCTAATGAAAAACTGTTTTTT.

This clone has just one count. The rearrangement links TRBV7-9 to TRBJ2-7, with 11 bases lining up with TRBD2. Losses at the gene ends were 0 bases for V and 0 bases for J; bases not matched to a gene: 7. This CDR3 region has 18 residues. CDR1 is SEHNR and CDR2 is FQNEAQ in the germline V gene (reference sequence). CDR3 coding DNA: TGTGCCAGCAGCTTAGCCGGACTAGCGGGCTCCTACTCCTACGAGCAGTACTTC. Protein product: CASSLAGLAGSYSYEQYF.

The chain has TRBV27 and TRBJ2-2; possible D gene TRBD1, 6 bases. The length of the CDR3 is 15 residues. Trimming removed 5 bases at V and 6 bases at J, with 16 bases between. CDR1 MNHEY and CDR2 SMNVEV come from the germline V gene (reference sequence). Written as DNA, the CDR3 is TGTGCCAGCAGTCGGACAGCTTTCAAACCCGGGGAGCTGTTTTTT. Translating it yields CASSRTAFKPGELFF.

Details on this clone: The sample carries other DNA sequences with the same CDR3. The chain combines TRBV9 with TRBJ1-6; no reliable D call. This CDR3 is built from 17 residues. The germline CDR1 and CDR2 sequences are SGDLS and YYNGEE. V dropped 0 bases and J dropped 7 bases, with 17 bases sitting between them. Here the CDR3 reads CASSVGVGGTINSPLHF. DNA for the CDR3: TGTGCCAGCAGCGTAGGAGTCGGAGGAACAATCAATTCACCCCTCCACTTT.

The chain links TRBV14 to TRBJ2-7, with 8 positions matching TRBD1. After removal of 4 bases from V and 4 bases from J, the junction contained 15 bases not matched to a gene. Germline CDR1 and CDR2: SGHDN and FVKESK. This CDR3 is built from 17 residues. The DNA of the CDR3 is TGTGCCAGCAGCCGCCTTGGGGGGACAGGAACCTCATACGAGCAGTACTTC. Translated, it gives CASSRLGGTGTSYEQYF.

This sequence joins TRBV9 and TRBJ1-1, with 8 bases lining up with TRBD1. The V segment lost 1 base and the J segment 4 bases; nucleotides outside the gene matches: 3. The length of the CDR3 is 14 residues. Germline assignment: CDR1 SGDLS and CDR2 YYNGEE. CDR3 amino acids: CASSVLDRATEAFF. DNA of the CDR3: TGTGCCAGCAGCGTATTGGACAGGGCCACTGAAGCTTTCTTT.

Here the CDR3 reads CAWKKTGSTEAFF. CDR3 coding DNA: TGTGCCTGGAAAAAGACAGGGAGCACTGAAGCTTTCTTT. The chain uses TRBV30 and TRBJ1-1; 7 bases are shared with TRBD1. CDR3 length: 13 amino acids. Germline V gene data show CDR1 as GTSNPN and CDR2 as SVGIG (reference sequence). Trimming took 4 bases from V and 4 from J; bases not matched to a gene: 6.

The V and J genes are TRBV5-1 and TRBJ2-7, with D perhaps TRBD1 or TRBD2 (5 bases each). CDR1 SGHRS and CDR2 YFSETQ come from the germline V gene. The V end lost 3 bases, the J end lost 0 bases, and 10 bases lay between the germline ends. This CDR3 has 14 amino acids. DNA of the CDR3: TGCGCCAGCAGCTGGACGGGGCCCTCCTACGAGCAGTACTTC. It specifies CASSWTGPSYEQYF.

Note on this clone: A read error may produce the germline difference seen at one junction end. CDR3 sequence (DNA): TGTGCCAGCAGCCCGGCCCAGGGGGCGACAGATATGCAGTATTTT. The encoded protein is CASSPAQGATDMQYF. The chain carries TRBV6-4 and TRBJ2-3; 8 positions match TRBD1. CDR3 length equals 15 residues. CDR1 is MRHNA and CDR2 is SNTAGT in the germline V gene.

As to this clone: A junction boundary mismatches the germline segment, possibly from a read error. Other nucleotide sequences from this sample produce the same CDR3. V gene TRBV18 combines with J gene TRBJ1-2, with D unresolved. CDR1 and CDR2 (germline): KGHSH, LQKENI. The CDR3 extends over 16 amino acids. CDR3 DNA sequence: TGTGCCAGCTCACCGCTTCCCACCCCGGAGCACTATGGCTACACTTTC. Translated, it gives CASSPLPTPEHYGYTF.

This chain links TRBV2 with TRBJ2-5, with a weak D call TRBD2 (7 bases). Germline CDR1 reads SNHLY; CDR2 reads FYNNEI. V lost 7 bases, J lost 5 bases, and 17 bases lay in between. The CDR3 spans 14 residues. CDR3 nucleotide sequence: TGTGCCAGCATTTGGGGGGGGCCCGGTGAGACCCAGTACTTC. This translates into CASIWGGPGETQYF.

J is TRBJ2-1 and V is TRBV29-1; 14 bases fit TRBD2. From germline, CDR1 is SQVTM and CDR2 ANQGSEA. The CDR3 consists of 16 residues. After removal of 3 bases from V and 5 bases from J, the junction contained 6 bases not matched to a gene. DNA of the CDR3: TGCAGCGTTGACGGACTAGCGGGAGGACCGCACAATGAGCAGTTCTTC. It specifies CSVDGLAGGPHNEQFF.

The gene calls are TRBV2 and TRBJ2-5; D is unclear. The ends were cut back, 6 bases at V and 5 bases at J, with 10 bases in the middle. Germline loops: CDR1 SNHLY, CDR2 FYNNEI. The CDR3 has 12 amino acids. The CDR3 DNA reads as TGTGCCAGCAGAGGGCTATTCGAGACCCAGTACTTC. Translation gives CASRGLFETQYF.

The chain recombines TRBV2 with TRBJ2-7, with TRBD1 matching 8 bases. This CDR3 has 15 amino acids. Germline V gene lookup returns CDR1 SNHLY and CDR2 FYNNEI. The J segment lost 0 bases and the V segment lost 5 bases, leaving 6 bases of the junction unmatched. The CDR3 DNA sequence: TGTGCCAGCAGTAAAGACAGGGGCATCTCCTACGAGCAGTACTTC. Translated, it gives CASSKDRGISYEQYF.

This chain joins TRBV5-1 and TRBJ1-1; D perhaps matches TRBD1 (6 bases). Deletions cut 6 bases from V and 0 bases from J, with 18 bases between. Germline V lookup: CDR1 SGHRS, CDR2 YFSETQ. The CDR3 extends over 16 amino acids. The CDR3 sequence is CASTPGAGGMNTEAFF. The CDR3 nucleotides are TGCGCCAGCACCCCAGGGGCGGGGGGGATGAACACTGAAGCTTTCTTT.